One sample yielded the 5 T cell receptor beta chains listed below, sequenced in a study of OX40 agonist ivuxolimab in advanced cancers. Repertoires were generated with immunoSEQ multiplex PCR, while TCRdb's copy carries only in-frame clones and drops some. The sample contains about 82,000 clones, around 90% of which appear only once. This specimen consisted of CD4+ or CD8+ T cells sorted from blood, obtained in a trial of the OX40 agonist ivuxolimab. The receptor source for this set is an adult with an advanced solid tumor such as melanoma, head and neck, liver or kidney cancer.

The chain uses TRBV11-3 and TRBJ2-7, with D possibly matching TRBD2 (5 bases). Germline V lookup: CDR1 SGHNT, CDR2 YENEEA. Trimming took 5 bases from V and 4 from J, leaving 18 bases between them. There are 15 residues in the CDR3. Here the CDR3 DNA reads TGTGCCAGCAGCCGTAGCGAGGATGGCGAGTACGAGCAGTACTTC. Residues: CASSRSEDGEYEQYF.

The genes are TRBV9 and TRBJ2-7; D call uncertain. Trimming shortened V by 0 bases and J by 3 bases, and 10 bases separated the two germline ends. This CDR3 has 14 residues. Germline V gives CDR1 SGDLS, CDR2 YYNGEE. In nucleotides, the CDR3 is TGTGCCAGCAGCGTAGTCGCAGAAGACTACGAGCAGTACTTC. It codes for CASSVVAEDYEQYF. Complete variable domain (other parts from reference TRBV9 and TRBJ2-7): DSGVTQTPKHLITATGQRVTLRCSPRSGDLSVYWYQQSLDQGLQFLIQYYNGEERAKGNILERFSAQQFPDLHSELNLSSLELGDSALYFCASSVVAEDYEQYFGPGTRLTVT.

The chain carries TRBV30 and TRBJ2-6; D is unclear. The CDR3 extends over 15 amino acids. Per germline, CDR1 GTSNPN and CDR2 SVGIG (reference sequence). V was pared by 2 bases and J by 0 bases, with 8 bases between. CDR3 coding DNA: TGTGCCTGGAGTATAATAAACTCTGGGGCCAACGTCCTGACTTTC. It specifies CAWSIINSGANVLTF.

CDR3 in DNA: TGTGCCAGCAGCCCCGGGACTAGCCGTCCCAATGAGCAGTTCTTC. Amino acid sequence: CASSPGTSRPNEQFF. The chain is built from TRBV21-1 and TRBJ2-1; the D call TRBD2 from the table was never checked on the DNA. TRBV21-1 is a listed pseudogene. This CDR3 is 15 amino acids long.

The DNA of the CDR3 is TGCGCCAGCAGTGCTAGCGGGATCTACAATGAGCAGTTCTTC. Amino acids: CASSASGIYNEQFF. The V and J genes are TRBV10-1 and TRBJ2-1; 9 positions match TRBD2. The CDR3 runs 14 residues. The ends lost 4 bases at V and 3 bases at J; junction bases unmatched: 1. Germline V gene data show CDR1 as WNHNN and CDR2 as SYGVQD (reference sequence).